This TCR beta chain was documented in a study of T cells in Graves' hyperthyroidism and ophthalmopathy. The V segment lost 8 bases and the J segment 3 bases; nucleotides outside the gene matches: 16. This CDR3 has 17 residues. Germline assignment: CDR1 MNHEY and CDR2 SVGEGT. Amplification yielded TCR beta CDR3 regions, with RNA transcripts as the source. HTBI primers drove first-round RT-PCR of the TCR CDR3. One entry per CDR3 protein, called by TCRdb with MiXCR from the multiplex PCR reads. Of about 640,000 distinct CDR3 sequences listed, 20% are singletons. The V gene is TRBV6-2 or TRBV6-3, the J gene TRBJ2-5; TRBD1 matches at 9 bases. Sequences were obtained from blood. The receptor was isolated from a man aged 25 to 40 with Graves' ophthalmopathy. This chain's CDR3 is CASRFLRDRELEETQYF. The CDR3 coding sequence is TGTGCCAGCCGATTCTTACGGGACAGGGAATTAGAAGAGACCCAGTACTTC.